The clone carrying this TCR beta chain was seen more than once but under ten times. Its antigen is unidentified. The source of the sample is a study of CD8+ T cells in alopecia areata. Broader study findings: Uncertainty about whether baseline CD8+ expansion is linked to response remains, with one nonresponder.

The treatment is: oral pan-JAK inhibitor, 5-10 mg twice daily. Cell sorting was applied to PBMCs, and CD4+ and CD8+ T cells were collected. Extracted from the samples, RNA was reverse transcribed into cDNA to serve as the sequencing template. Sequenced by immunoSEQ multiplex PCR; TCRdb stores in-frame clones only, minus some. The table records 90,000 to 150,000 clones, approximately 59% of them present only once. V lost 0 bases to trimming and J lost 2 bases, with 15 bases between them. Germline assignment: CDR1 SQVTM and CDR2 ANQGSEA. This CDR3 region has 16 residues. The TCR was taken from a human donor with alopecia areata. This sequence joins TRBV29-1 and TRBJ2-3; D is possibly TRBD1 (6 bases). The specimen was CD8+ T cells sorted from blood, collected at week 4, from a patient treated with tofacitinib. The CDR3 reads CSVEEYSTGPTDTQYF. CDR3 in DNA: TGCAGCGTTGAAGAGTACAGCACAGGGCCCACAGATACGCAGTATTTT.